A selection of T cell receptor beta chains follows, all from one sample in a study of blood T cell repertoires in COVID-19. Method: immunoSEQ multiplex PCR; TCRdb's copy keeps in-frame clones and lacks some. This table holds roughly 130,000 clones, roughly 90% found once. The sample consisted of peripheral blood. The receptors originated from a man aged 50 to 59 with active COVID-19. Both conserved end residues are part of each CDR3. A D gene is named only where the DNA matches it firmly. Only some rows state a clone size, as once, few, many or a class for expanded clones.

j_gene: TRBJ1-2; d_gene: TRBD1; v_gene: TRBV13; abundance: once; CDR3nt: TGTGCCAGCAGCTTAACTAGGCAGGGGGCTAACTATGGCTACACCTTC; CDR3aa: CASSLTRQGANYGYTF
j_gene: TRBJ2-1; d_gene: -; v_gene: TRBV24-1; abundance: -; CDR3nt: TGTGCCACCAGTGCGGGAATTAGCTCCTACAATGAGCAGTTCTTC; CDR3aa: CATSAGISSYNEQFF
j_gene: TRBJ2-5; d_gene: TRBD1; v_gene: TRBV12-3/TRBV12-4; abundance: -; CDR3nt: TGTGCCAGCAGTTTATCGACAGGGGCGACCCAGTACTTC; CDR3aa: CASSLSTGATQYF
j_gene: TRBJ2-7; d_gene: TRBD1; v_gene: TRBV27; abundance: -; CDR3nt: TGTGCCAGCAGTTTGAACTCTCCGGGACAGGGGGCCTACGAGCAGTACTTC; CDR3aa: CASSLNSPGQGAYEQYF
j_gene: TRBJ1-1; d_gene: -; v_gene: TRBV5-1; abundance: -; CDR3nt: TGCGCCAGCAGCTTGGAGCCTTACACTGAAGCTTTCTTT; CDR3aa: CASSLEPYTEAFF
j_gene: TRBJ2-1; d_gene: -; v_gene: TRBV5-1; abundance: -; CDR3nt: TGCGCCAGCAGGGAGACAGAGAGCTCCTACAATGAGCAGTTCTTC; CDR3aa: CASRETESSYNEQFF
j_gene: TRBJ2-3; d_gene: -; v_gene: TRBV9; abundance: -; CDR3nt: TGTGCCAGCAGCGGCGGGTCTTGGGGCACAGATACGCAGTATTTT; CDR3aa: CASSGGSWGTDTQYF
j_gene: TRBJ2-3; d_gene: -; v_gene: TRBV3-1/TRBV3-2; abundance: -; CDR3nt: TGTGCCAGCAGTTGGGCGACAGATACGCAGTATTTT; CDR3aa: CASSWATDTQYF
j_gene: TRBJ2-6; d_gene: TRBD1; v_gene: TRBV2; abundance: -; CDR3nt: TGTGCCAGCATAGGGGGCTATGCTGGGGCCAACGTCCTGACTTTC; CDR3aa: CASIGGYAGANVLTF
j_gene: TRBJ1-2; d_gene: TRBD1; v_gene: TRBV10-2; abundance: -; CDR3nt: TGCGCCAGCAGATCGGACAGGGGCGATTTCTATGGCTACACCTTC; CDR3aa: CASRSDRGDFYGYTF
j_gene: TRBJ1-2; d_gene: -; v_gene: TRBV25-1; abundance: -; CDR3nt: TGTGCCAGCAGTGGGGGGGTTGGCTACACCTTC; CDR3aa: CASSGGVGYTF
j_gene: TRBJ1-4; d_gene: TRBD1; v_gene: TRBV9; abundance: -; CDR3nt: TGTGCCAGCAGCGCCCGGGACAGGACAACTAATGAAAAACTGTTTTTT; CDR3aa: CASSARDRTTNEKLFF
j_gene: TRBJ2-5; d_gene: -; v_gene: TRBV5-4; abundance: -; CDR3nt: TGTGCCAGCAGCTCTACCGGGACTCGACAAGAGACCCAGTACTTC; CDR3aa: CASSSTGTRQETQYF